This T cell receptor (beta chain) appears in the sequencing data of a study of blood T cells in healthy people across ages (dated by TCRdb to the mid-2010s). A note on the overall study: In model experiments, template switching captured about one uniquely barcoded TCR beta cDNA molecule for every two T cells. To track age-related changes in TCR beta repertoire diversity, the study relied on deep sequencing normalized with unique cDNA molecular identifiers. Donors were grouped into four age groups: young (average roughly 15 years), middle-aged (about 38), aged (roughly 62) and long-lived (approximately 82). Donors of different ages were randomly distributed across sequencing lanes to avoid experimental bias. Using the same blood draw, the study looked at two additional independent replicas of 1 million unique cDNA reads for two donors, one aged 18 to 29 and the other aged 80 or older. Findings and caveats that apply to the study as a whole: Observed TCR beta diversity per million T cells fell roughly linearly with age, and a significant reduction was already apparent by age around 40. Because profiling used bulk unsorted PBMCs, naive and antigen-experienced compartments could not be compared conclusively. Estimates of total diversity based on one million sequenced T cells were considered lower bounds and underestimates. The CMV infection status of donors was not known, potentially confounding age-related changes in expanded clonotypes. Compared with the aged group, the long-lived group had more naive CD4+ T cells, fewer expanded clones and increased TCR diversity, suggesting age selection. A strong correlation was found between observed TCR beta diversity and the percentage of naive T cells measured by flow cytometry.

The donors were 40 or so Caucasian individuals from Russia, aged about 6 to 100 years, who were systemically healthy. Each donor gave ten milliliters of peripheral blood, drawn into EDTA-treated Vacutainer tubes. Ficoll-Paque density-gradient centrifugation was used to isolate PBMCs, with at least 6.5 million per sample. Total RNA was extracted from PBMCs with Trizol reagent, with at least 6 micrograms obtained per sample. For every donor, an aliquot of PBMCs went through flow cytometry to measure the percentages of naive CD45RAhigh/CD27high T cells. The library was produced with 5' RACE. The sample was run on an Illumina HiSeq 2500. The second PCR ran for roughly 6 to 11 cycles and used a J-beta primer mix along with a sample-barcoded 5' primer. A template-switch 5' adaptor carrying 12 random nucleotides introduced a unique molecular identifier onto each TCR beta cDNA molecule. At least 2.5 million CDR3-containing paired-end reads were obtained from each sample. All of the RNA was converted into first-strand cDNA using the Mint cDNA synthesis kit, with a TRBC-specific oligonucleotide serving as the primer. All cDNA was treated with uracil-DNA glycosylase and then went through a first 18-cycle PCR with the universal primers M1SS and BC2_uni_R. On the authors' methods: Each sample was normalized by randomly selecting 1 million high-quality reads, each carrying a distinct molecular identifier. Reads with shared molecular identifiers were discarded instead of being binned into consensus sequences. MiTCR, set to a Q25 quality threshold and the strictest error-elimination algorithm, was used for CDR3 identification, clonotype clustering and error correction. Lower-bound total TCR beta diversity was estimated with a nonparametric unseen species model using Euler transformation. TCRdb reprocessed the public reads (quality trimming at Q25 with fastp, clone calling with MiXCR) and kept in-frame beta chains. A single entry per CDR3 protein holds the most common genes and DNA from its merged rows. V and J calls and clone size were set by TCRdb, not the authors. The sample table contains about 830,000 distinct CDR3 sequences; only one count was recorded for 55% to 65% of them. The top ten clonotypes cover roughly a quarter of the sample.

The germline V gene encodes CDR1 DFQATT and CDR2 SNEGSKA (reference sequence). The CDR3 covers 11 residues, taking in both the cysteine and the phenylalanine. Just the 33-base CDR3 DNA is kept, in frame starting at base 1. Relative to germline, V is 4 bases shorter and J is 9 bases shorter, with 10 bases between their ends. On this clonotype itself: It has no known antigen specificity. Base qualities were left out, and no much larger clone turns up one base away.

This clonotype originated in a man under 40 in good health. The chain links TRBV20-1 with TRBJ2-1, and perhaps TRBD2 as D gene, on 5 matching bases. The specimen sequenced was blood. In nucleotides, the sequence is TGCAGTGCTAAACTAGTGGGTGAGCAGTTCTTC. The encoded protein is CSAKLVGEQFF.